The source of this T cell receptor beta chain is a study of beta chain features in type 1 diabetes. Study conclusions and caveats: For cells with high TCR expression, cDNA sequencing could yield over-representation. Researchers caution that PCR might favor shorter templates, equally among patients and controls. Moderate yet significant TCRB CDR3 shortening was seen in Type 1 diabetes patients in all four CD4+ subsets.

The V gene's germline CDR1 is SGHTA and CDR2 FQGNSA. V was pared by 2 bases and J by 11 bases, with 22 bases between. This CDR3 region has 17 residues. Sequenced material consisted of expressed TCRB transcripts (all of the isolated RNA was reverse transcribed). An average of approximately 980,000 reads was obtained from stem cell-like memory T cell samples. Data came from immunoSEQ multiplex PCR; TCRdb stores just in-frame clones and leaves some out. The sample holds some 14,000 clones; less than 80% are singletons and the top ten take around 0.6%. By way of CD45RO/CCR7/CD25/CD127/CD95/CD27, the CD4+ regulatory, stem cell-like memory, central memory and naive cells were sorted. Notes on this clone: Its antigen remains unidentified.

What was sequenced was stem cell memory CD4+ T cells from blood. The TCR originated in a woman between 18 and 30 years old with type 1 diabetes. The chain carries TRBV7-2 and TRBJ1-6, with D possibly TRBD1 on 5 matching bases. Here the CDR3 reads CASSLSSGGTLSPPLHF. As DNA, the CDR3 is TGTGCCAGCAGCTTATCGTCGGGGGGGACTTTGAGTCCACCCCTCCACTTT.